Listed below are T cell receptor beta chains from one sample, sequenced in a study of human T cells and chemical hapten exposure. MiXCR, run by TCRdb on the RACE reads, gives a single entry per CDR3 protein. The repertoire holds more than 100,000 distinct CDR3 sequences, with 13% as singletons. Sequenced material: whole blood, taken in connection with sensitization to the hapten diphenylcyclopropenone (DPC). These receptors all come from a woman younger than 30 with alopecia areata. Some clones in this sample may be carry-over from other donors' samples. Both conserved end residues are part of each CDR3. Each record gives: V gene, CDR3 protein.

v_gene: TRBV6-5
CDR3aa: CASSQFLMRGYGYTF

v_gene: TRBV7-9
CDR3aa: CASSMRMTEAFF

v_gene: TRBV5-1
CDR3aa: CASSTWTSSTDTQYF

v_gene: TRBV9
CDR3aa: CASSVEANTEAFF

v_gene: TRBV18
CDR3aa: CASSPADVLLGYTF

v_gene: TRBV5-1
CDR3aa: CASSLDTWGNQPQHF

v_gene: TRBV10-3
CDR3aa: CATRTANTGELFF

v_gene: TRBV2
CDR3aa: CASKRYQETQYF

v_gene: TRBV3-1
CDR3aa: CASSRTANIQYF

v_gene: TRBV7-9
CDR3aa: CASSIPTVMSTDTQYF

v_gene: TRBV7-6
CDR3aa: CASSYTGPGETQYF

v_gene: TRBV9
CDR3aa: CASSVSSGGADTQYF

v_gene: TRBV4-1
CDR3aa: CASSQDRWEITEAFF

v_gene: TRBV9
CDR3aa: CASSSKGSSGTYNEQFF

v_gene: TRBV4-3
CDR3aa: CASVRWYGNTIYF

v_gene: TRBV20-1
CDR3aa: CSAEDGTDTQYF

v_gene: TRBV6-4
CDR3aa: CASSDSADTQYF

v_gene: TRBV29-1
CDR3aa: CSVLGFLGGELFF

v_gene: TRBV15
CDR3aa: CATSRGGGTDTQYF

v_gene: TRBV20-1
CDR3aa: CSARETLAKNIQYF

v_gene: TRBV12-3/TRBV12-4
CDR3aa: CASSLSSGGARETQYF

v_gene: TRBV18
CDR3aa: CASPGQGADTQYF

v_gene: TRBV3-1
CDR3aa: CASSPFRRVNTEAFF